This T cell receptor beta chain was obtained from a study of T cell clonotyping in hematopoietic cell transplantation. Across the whole study: Pretransplant recipient samples were taken after cytoreduction. General study findings and limits: At the given depth, recipient repertoires were over 95% de novo clonotypes. Higher Inverse Simpson Index values in graft donor and pretransplant recipient predicted broader posttransplant TCR diversity. CD4 and CD8 repertoire contributions could not be separated without sorting.

Time point: recipient sample about 28 days before transplant, after cytoreduction. The assay was immunoSEQ multiplex PCR, and TCRdb's table has in-frame clones only and misses some. This sample has fewer than 100,000 clones; 90% to 96% occur once, and the top ten carry 1.5% to 2%. In germline, CDR1 is MNHNS, CDR2 SASEGT. The CDR3 extends over 16 amino acids. V shed 3 bases and J shed 0 bases, with 11 bases lying between them. In the case of this clone: Its antigen remains unidentified.

The chain uses TRBV6-1 and TRBJ1-4; D not resolved. Material: peripheral blood mononuclear cells, obtained before stem cell transplant. The sequence derives from a woman between 50 and 59 years old with acute myeloid leukemia. Some clones in this sample may be carry-over from other donors' samples. CDR3 protein: CASSDPPSATNEKLFF. CDR3 coding DNA: TGTGCCAGCAGTGACCCCCCGTCAGCAACTAATGAAAAACTGTTTTTT.